These 17 T cell receptor beta chains came from one sample sequenced in a study of shared clonotypes between healthy human individuals. Assay used: immunoSEQ multiplex PCR; TCRdb lists only in-frame clones, some missing. The sample yields about 1 million clones, around 74% seen once. Sequenced sample: memory CD4+ T cells sorted from blood. Described subset: CD45RA-negative fraction. The source is a man aged 18 to 35 in good health.

This clone was seen just once. V gene TRBV27 combines with J gene TRBJ1-2; TRBD1 might be the D (5 bases). Trimming left V 7 bases short and J 4 bases short, with 19 bases between. The CDR3 runs 15 residues. Germline-derived CDR1 and CDR2 are MNHEY and SMNVEV (reference sequence). For the CDR3, the DNA is TGTGCCAGCAAAACGGGGGGGGAGACGGTCTATGGCTACACCTTC. Translation: CASKTGGETVYGYTF.

The chain couples TRBV29-1 to TRBJ1-1; 8 bases match TRBD1. Trimming took 4 bases from V and 1 from J; bases not matched to a gene: 8. The CDR3 loop spans 15 amino acids. Germline loops: CDR1 SQVTM, CDR2 ANQGSEA. The CDR3 spells CSVGIAGQGNTEAFF. CDR3 sequence (DNA): TGCAGCGTTGGAATCGCAGGACAGGGGAACACTGAAGCTTTCTTT.

DNA for the CDR3: TGTGCCAGCAGTGAGTTTTCCGGGACTAGCGGGGGTAGGTCGCAGTTCTTC. Its translation is CASSEFSGTSGGRSQFF. J is TRBJ2-1 and V is TRBV2; 14 bases line up with TRBD2. V lost 3 bases to trimming and J lost 12 bases; unmatched junction nucleotides: 13. The germline CDR1 and CDR2 sequences are SNHLY and FYNNEI. The CDR3 contains 17 residues. The entire variable domain, with the rest obtained from reference TRBV2 and TRBJ2-1, is as follows: EPEVTQTPSHQVTQMGQEVILRCVPISNHLYFYWYRQILGQKVEFLVSFYNNEISEKSEIFDDQFSVERPDGSNFTLKIRSTKLEDSAMYFCASSEFSGTSGGRSQFFGPGTRLTVL.

The genes are TRBV5-6 and TRBJ1-1, with 11 bases aligning to TRBD1. The CDR3 covers 13 residues. The germline gives CDR1 SGHDT, CDR2 YYEEEE. V lost 4 bases to trimming and J lost 11 bases; unmatched junction nucleotides: 7. The DNA of the CDR3 is TGTGCCAGCAGCGTCGGACAGGGGGCTGGGGCTTTCTTT. The encoded protein is CASSVGQGAGAFF.

A word on this clone: The sample contains more than one DNA sequence encoding this CDR3. The chain joins TRBV5-1 to TRBJ2-7, with 7 bases matching TRBD1. CDR3 size: 14 residues. Germline CDR1 is SGHRS and CDR2 is YFSETQ. The J segment lost 2 bases and the V segment lost 4 bases, leaving 6 bases of the junction unmatched. The CDR3: CASSGSTGTYEQYF. The CDR3, as DNA: TGCGCCAGCAGCGGCTCGACAGGGACCTACGAGCAGTACTTC.

The chain combines TRBV30 with TRBJ1-4; D is possibly TRBD1 (6 bases). Per the germline V gene, CDR1 is GTSNPN and CDR2 is SVGIG (reference sequence). The germline V and J ends were trimmed by 2 bases and 8 bases, with 12 bases remaining between them. The CDR3 is 13 amino acids. CDR3 nucleotides: TGTGCCTGGAGTAGGGAGGGGGAGGAAAAACTGTTTTTT. It encodes CAWSREGEEKLFF.

The CDR3 region is CASSDKGSNQPQHF. As DNA, the CDR3 is TGTGCCAGCAGTGATAAGGGAAGCAATCAGCCCCAGCATTTT. The rearrangement uses TRBV2 and TRBJ1-5; D is unresolved. Trimming left V 3 bases short and J 1 base short, with 7 bases between. Germline V lookup: CDR1 SNHLY, CDR2 FYNNEI. The CDR3 length is 14 residues. The full variable domain, its missing parts supplied by reference TRBV2 and TRBJ1-5, is EPEVTQTPSHQVTQMGQEVILRCVPISNHLYFYWYRQILGQKVEFLVSFYNNEISEKSEIFDDQFSVERPDGSNFTLKIRSTKLEDSAMYFCASSDKGSNQPQHFGDGTRLSIL.

The chain couples TRBV18 to TRBJ2-5; no firm D call. CDR1 is KGHSH and CDR2 is LQKENI in the germline V gene. CDR3 size: 15 residues. Trimming cost V 3 bases and J 5 bases, with 16 bases left between them. This chain's CDR3 is CASSPRQARRETQYF. CDR3 in DNA: TGTGCCAGCTCACCGAGGCAGGCCAGAAGGGAGACCCAGTACTTC.

V gene TRBV4-3 combines with J gene TRBJ2-1; TRBD2 aligns across 8 bases. CDR3 length equals 16 residues. Germline-derived CDR1 and CDR2 are LGHNA and YSLEER. V lost 0 bases to trimming and J lost 4 bases; unmatched junction nucleotides: 5. The CDR3 is CASSQEGLVGYNEQFF. CDR3 nucleotide sequence: TGCGCCAGCAGCCAAGAGGGACTAGTAGGTTACAATGAGCAGTTCTTC.

The chain has TRBV30 and TRBJ1-4, with 8 bases matching TRBD1. CDR1 GTSNPN and CDR2 SVGIG come from the germline V gene (reference sequence). V shed 0 bases and J 4 bases; nucleotides not matched to a gene: 4. The CDR3 covers 15 residues. This chain's CDR3 is CAWSVQGGLNEKLFF. As DNA, the CDR3 is TGTGCCTGGAGTGTACAGGGGGGCCTTAATGAAAAACTGTTTTTT.

This clone was found a few times. The CDR3 protein is CASSAQGMQNSPLHF. In DNA form, the CDR3 reads TGTGCCAGCAGCGCCCAGGGTATGCAGAATTCACCCCTCCACTTT. V and J are TRBV7-6 and TRBJ1-6, with a tentative D call TRBD1 (5 bases). This CDR3 has 15 residues. Germline loops: CDR1 SGHVS, CDR2 FNYEAQ. V shed 5 bases and J shed 7 bases, with 15 bases lying between them.

The CDR3 bases are TGTGCCATCACGGCAGGGAGGGGGAACACTGAAGCTTTCTTT. Residues: CAITAGRGNTEAFF. The chain recombines TRBV10-3 with TRBJ1-1, with D possibly matching TRBD1 (5 bases). The CDR3 has 14 amino acids. With 7 bases removed from V and 1 base from J, the gap between germline ends came to 13 bases. Germline V gene lookup returns CDR1 ENHRY and CDR2 SYGVKD.

This clone showed up just once. The chain joins TRBV7-4 to TRBJ1-5; D might be TRBD1 (5 bases). The CDR3 extends over 16 amino acids. Germline values: CDR1 SGHVT, CDR2 SQSDAQ. V was clipped by 5 bases and J by 0 bases, with 14 bases between them. The CDR3: CASSLGGDYSNQPQHF. The CDR3 nucleotides read TGTGCCAGCAGCCTCGGAGGGGATTATAGCAATCAGCCCCAGCATTTT.

This chain joins TRBV2 and TRBJ2-3, with 10 bases identical to TRBD1. Germline lookup yields CDR1 SNHLY and CDR2 FYNNEI. Trimming took 5 bases from V and 3 from J; bases not matched to a gene: 5. The CDR3 runs 15 residues. Here the CDR3 reads CASSPRTGGTDTQYF. The CDR3 DNA reads TGTGCCAGCAGTCCCCGGACAGGGGGGACAGATACGCAGTATTTT.

The table lists this clone with many counts. The chain carries TRBV2 and TRBJ2-7; D might be TRBD2 (6 bases). Germline-derived CDR1 and CDR2 are SNHLY and FYNNEI. The CDR3 is made up of 14 amino acids. V gave up 7 bases and J gave up 4 bases, with 17 bases separating them. The CDR3 reads CASTTHPGTYEQYF. Here the CDR3 DNA reads TGTGCCAGCACCACCCACCCAGGGACTTACGAGCAGTACTTC.

The chain joins TRBV18 to TRBJ1-1; perhaps TRBD1 as D (5 bases). Germline V gene lookup returns CDR1 KGHSH and CDR2 LQKENI. The CDR3 has 13 amino acids. With 8 bases removed from V and 4 bases from J, the gap between germline ends came to 14 bases. The CDR3 is CASAQGGVTEAFF. The DNA of the CDR3 is TGTGCCAGCGCCCAGGGTGGAGTCACTGAAGCTTTCTTT.

This rearrangement joins TRBV6-1 to TRBJ2-1; no definite D call. Deletions cut 7 bases from V and 9 bases from J, with 22 bases between. Germline V gene data show CDR1 as MNHNS and CDR2 as SASEGT. The CDR3 covers 15 residues. CDR3 amino acids: CASTLLDPRHGEQFF. The CDR3 nucleotides read TGTGCCAGCACGCTATTGGACCCCCGTCACGGTGAGCAGTTCTTC.